This record covers a single T cell receptor beta chain. The table came from immunoSEQ multiplex PCR; TCRdb's copy has only in-frame clones and leaves some out. The sample gives under 95,000 clones, about nine tenths of which show up once; around a sixth is in the top ten. The record originates from a study of blood T cell repertoires in COVID-19. V shed 1 base and J 3 bases; nucleotides not matched to a gene: 3. The CDR3 consists of 15 residues. In germline, CDR1 is SGHTA, CDR2 FQGNSA. Source material: peripheral blood. This receptor was identified in a man older than 75 in a cohort sampled during active COVID-19. The genes are TRBV7-2 and TRBJ2-5, with 9 bases fitting TRBD2. For the CDR3, the DNA is TGTGCCAGCAGCTTAGTTGAGCGGGGGGAAGAGACCCAGTACTTC. Its protein product is CASSLVERGEETQYF.